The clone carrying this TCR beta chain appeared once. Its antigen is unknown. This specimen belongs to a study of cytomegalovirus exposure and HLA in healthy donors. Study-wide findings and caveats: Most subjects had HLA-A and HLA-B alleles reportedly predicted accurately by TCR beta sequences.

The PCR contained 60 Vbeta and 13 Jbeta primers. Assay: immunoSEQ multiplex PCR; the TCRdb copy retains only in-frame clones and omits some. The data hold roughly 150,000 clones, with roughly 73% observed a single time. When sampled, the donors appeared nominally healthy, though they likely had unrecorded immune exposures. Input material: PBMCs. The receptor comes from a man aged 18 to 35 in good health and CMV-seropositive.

The CDR3 bases are TGTGCCAGCAGTGAAGCGAGAAGTGAGCAGTTCTTC. It is translated as CASSEARSEQFF. The chain employs TRBV6-1 and TRBJ2-1, with D unclear. V lost 0 bases and J 9 bases, leaving 6 bases between the germline ends. The germline V gene has CDR1 MNHNS and CDR2 SASEGT. The length of the CDR3 is 12 residues.